This TCR beta chain was identified in a study of beta chain features in type 1 diabetes. Study outcomes and limitations: Shortening that was moderate but significant affected the TCRB CDR3s of Type 1 diabetes patients in all four CD4+ subsets.

Germline values: CDR1 MDHEN, CDR2 SYDVKM. V was trimmed by 8 bases and J by 0 bases, leaving 11 bases between them. This CDR3 spans 13 amino acids. The isolated RNA, all of it, was reverse transcribed, so expressed TCRB transcripts were what got sequenced. Generated by immunoSEQ multiplex PCR, the TCRdb table keeps only in-frame clones and is missing some. The table includes 250,000 to 300,000 clones, over 11% detected once. As concerns this clone: Antigen: not known.

This chain connects TRBV28 to TRBJ2-7; the D gene is possibly TRBD2 (6 bases). The source is a man between 25 and 39 years old with type 1 diabetes. Sequenced sample: naive CD4+ T cells from blood. CDR3: CASVLAHSYEQYF. The CDR3 DNA reads TGTGCCAGCGTACTAGCACACTCCTACGAGCAGTACTTC.